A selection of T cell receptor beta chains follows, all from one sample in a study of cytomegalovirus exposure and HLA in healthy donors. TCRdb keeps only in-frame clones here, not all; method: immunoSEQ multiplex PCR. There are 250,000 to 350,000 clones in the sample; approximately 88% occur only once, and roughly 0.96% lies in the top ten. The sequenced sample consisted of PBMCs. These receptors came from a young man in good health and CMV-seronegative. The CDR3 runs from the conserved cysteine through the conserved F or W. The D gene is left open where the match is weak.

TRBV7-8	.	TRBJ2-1	TGTGCCAGCAACCAGTGGGGGACTCATGACAATGAGCAGTTCTTC	CASNQWGTHDNEQFF
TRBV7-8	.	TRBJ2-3	TGTGCCAGCAGCTTAGGGGCCACAGATACGCAGTATTTT	CASSLGATDTQYF
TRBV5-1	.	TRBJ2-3	TGCGCCAGCAGCCCCCGGACATCTAGCACAGATACGCAGTATTTT	CASSPRTSSTDTQYF
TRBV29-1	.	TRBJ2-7	TGCAGCGCCCAGCTCCGGCCTAGCTCCTACGAGCAGTACTTC	CSAQLRPSSYEQYF
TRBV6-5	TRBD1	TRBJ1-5	TGTGCCAGCAGAGCGGACAGGGGAGGAAGTCAGCCCCAGCATTTT	CASRADRGGSQPQHF
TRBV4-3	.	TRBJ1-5	TGCGCCAGCAGCCAAGAACAGGGAAGTCAGCCCCAGCATTTT	CASSQEQGSQPQHF
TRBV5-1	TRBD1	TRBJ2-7	TGCGCCAGCAGCTTCCCAGGGGGCTTTTACGAGCAGTACTTC	CASSFPGGFYEQYF
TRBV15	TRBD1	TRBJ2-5	TGTGCCACCTCCGGACAGGGAGCTGCGGAGACCCAGTACTTC	CATSGQGAAETQYF
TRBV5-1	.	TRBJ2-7	TGCGCCAGCAGCTGGAGGGGTCCGACAGGGCGCGAGCAGTACTTC	CASSWRGPTGREQYF
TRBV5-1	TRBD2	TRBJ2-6	TGCGCCAGCAGCTTGATCTTAGCGGGAGGGGCCAACGTCCTGACTTTC	CASSLILAGGANVLTF